The subject of this entry is one TCR beta chain. The antigen is unknown. The sample is drawn from a study of long-term antiretroviral therapy in people with HIV. The CDR3 length is 13 residues. V lost 4 bases, J lost 6 bases, and 2 bases stayed unmatched. Per the germline V gene, CDR1 is LNHDA and CDR2 is SQIVND (reference sequence). Version v3.0 of the immunoSEQ assay was performed at survey level. TCRdb's table, derived via immunoSEQ multiplex PCR, lists solely in-frame clones and lacks some. This table has 6,500 to 9,000 clones, 65% to 85% appearing once. Study results and caveats: Regardless of time point, clones expanded before ART dominated the repertoire. Versus controls, repertoires in people with HIV had narrower CDR3 length ranges.

The rearrangement uses TRBV19 and TRBJ1-2; 10 bases are a match to TRBD1. The TCR comes from a man between 35 and 55 years old with HIV. Sequencing was performed on unsorted PBMCs, taken 1.1 years after starting antiretroviral therapy. Here the CDR3 DNA reads TGTGCCAGTAGTACGACAGGGGGCGATGGCTACACCTTC. This gives the protein CASSTTGGDGYTF.